One and the same sample provided the 5 T cell receptor beta chains below, sequenced in a study of identical twins. MiXCR, applied by TCRdb to the 5' RACE reads, yields one record per CDR3 protein. The sample contains about 530,000 distinct CDR3 sequences, about 22% of which appear only once. These data were also filed under a second study, of yellow fever vaccine responses in identical twins.

Sequencing was done on a sample of CD4+ T cells sorted from blood. The receptors were sampled from a woman under 30 in good health.

This clonotype occurred many times. The V and J genes are TRBV12-3 or TRBV12-4 and TRBJ2-1, with 9 bases lining up with TRBD2. The CDR3 contains 18 residues. V dropped 3 bases and J dropped 2; count of bases not matched to a gene: 11. The CDR3, as DNA: TGTGCCAGCAGTTTGTGGGCTAGCGGGATTCTTACCTACAATGAGCAGTTCTTC. Amino acids: CASSLWASGILTYNEQFF.

V and J are TRBV20-1 and TRBJ1-1, with 11 bases that match TRBD1. Germline V gene lookup returns CDR1 DFQATT and CDR2 SNEGSKA (reference sequence). The CDR3 runs to 15 residues. The J segment lost 4 bases and the V segment lost 0 bases, leaving 4 bases of the junction unmatched. CDR3 sequence: CSARETGTGGTEAFF. CDR3 DNA sequence: TGCAGTGCTAGAGAGACCGGGACAGGGGGCACTGAAGCTTTCTTT.

This chain joins TRBV12-3 or TRBV12-4 and TRBJ1-5; possible D gene TRBD1, 5 bases. The ends were cut back, 3 bases at V and 6 bases at J, with 12 bases in the middle. This CDR3 is 14 amino acids long. For the CDR3, the DNA is TGTGCCAGCAGTTTTGGGGGGAGGGGTCAGCCCCAGCATTTT. Translation: CASSFGGRGQPQHF.

The V call is TRBV29-1, the J call TRBJ1-1; TRBD1 agrees at 9 bases. CDR1 SQVTM and CDR2 ANQGSEA come from the germline V gene. CDR3 length equals 15 residues. The ends lost 4 bases at V and 0 bases at J; junction bases unmatched: 6. The CDR3 bases are TGCAGCGTTGCGGGGACAGGGAGCATGAACACTGAAGCTTTCTTT. It is translated as CSVAGTGSMNTEAFF.

A few counts support this clonotype. This chain connects TRBV28 to TRBJ2-3, with TRBD1 identical over 8 bases. Germline lookup yields CDR1 MDHEN and CDR2 SYDVKM. J lost 0 bases, V lost 7 bases, and 6 bases had no gene match. This CDR3 has 15 residues. Here the CDR3 reads CASKTRGLSTDTQYF. The CDR3 nucleotides are TGTGCCAGCAAAACCAGGGGGCTGAGCACAGATACGCAGTATTTT. Full variable domain (outside the CDR3, taken from reference TRBV28 and TRBJ2-3): DVKVTQSSRYLVKRTGEKVFLECVQDMDHENMFWYRQDPGLGLRLIYFSYDVKMKEKGDIPEGYSVSREKKERFSLILESASTNQTSMYLCASKTRGLSTDTQYFGPGTRLTVL.